This TCR beta chain was recovered during a study of beta chain features in type 1 diabetes. General study results and limits: In all four CD4+ subsets, TCRB CDR3 length was significantly, moderately reduced in type 1 diabetes.

The CDR3 spans 13 residues. Deletions cut 0 bases from V and 11 bases from J, with 14 bases between. The germline V gene has CDR1 SGHRS and CDR2 YFSETQ. All of the isolated RNA was reverse transcribed, so expressed TCRB transcripts were sequenced. Here immunoSEQ multiplex PCR was the method, and the copy in TCRdb shows in-frame clones only, minus some. The sample carries over 200,000 clones, 11% recorded once. In this sample, this clone turned up a few times. The antigen remains unidentified. The source of this sequence is a man aged 30 to 45 with type 1 diabetes. Material: naive CD4+ T cells from blood. The chain carries TRBV5-1 and TRBJ1-1, with unresolved D. The CDR3 bases are TGCGCCAGCAGCTTGGTACGGGGAAGGGATGCTTTCTTT. Residues: CASSLVRGRDAFF.